Described below is a single T cell receptor (beta chain) sequence and its context. Its antigen remains unidentified. Sequencing was performed with immunoSEQ multiplex PCR; in TCRdb, only in-frame clones are kept and a portion is missing. This sample carries 55,000 to 75,000 clones, roughly 91% of them seen once, and the ten largest clones take 7.5% to 9.5%. These data are taken from a study of PD-1 blockade in classical Hodgkin lymphoma. Notes on the study in general: Repertoire differences have undefined causes, possibly disease activity or prior therapy.

V lost 4 bases to trimming and J lost 5 bases, with 11 bases between them. The CDR3 totals 13 residues. Looked up from germline, CDR1 is MDHEN and CDR2 is SYDVKM. All patients relapsed after autologous stem cell transplantation, and brentuximab vedotin exposure varied. Specimen: peripheral blood mononuclear cells (PBMCs), collected at baseline. This clonotype was sampled from a human donor with classical Hodgkin lymphoma. The rearrangement joins TRBV28 to TRBJ1-2; D is uncertain. CDR3 coding DNA: TGTGCCAGCAGTTCAATGCCCGGGTATGGCTACACCTTC. It translates to CASSSMPGYGYTF.